This is a list of T cell receptor beta chains from one sample in a study of beta chain features in type 1 diabetes. Only in-frame clones appear in the TCRdb table, and some are missing; sequencing was by immunoSEQ multiplex PCR. The table includes more than 250,000 clones, 14% to 15% detected once. Sequenced sample: naive CD4+ T cells from blood. Receptor source: a man between 18 and 29 years old with type 1 diabetes. The CDR3 runs from the conserved cysteine through the conserved F or W. A D gene is named only where the DNA matches it firmly. Clone sizes are given selectively: once, few, many, or a class where the clone is expanded.

V	size	length	J	D	DNA	CDR3
TRBV2	NA	14	TRBJ1-1	TRBD1	TGTGCCAGCAGTGAAGGGACAGGGATCACTGAAGCTTTCTTT	CASSEGTGITEAFF
TRBV18	NA	18	TRBJ2-3	NA	TGTGCCAGCTCACCCCAAGGCGGGCCGGGCGGGGGCACAGATACGCAGTATTTT	CASSPQGGPGGGTDTQYF
TRBV4-1	NA	15	TRBJ2-7	TRBD1	TGCGCCAGCAGCCTAAAGGACAGGGACTCCTACGAGCAGTACTTC	CASSLKDRDSYEQYF
TRBV11-3	NA	13	TRBJ2-2	NA	TGTGCCAGCAGCTTATTTCTAACCGGGGAGCTGTTTTTT	CASSLFLTGELFF
TRBV19	NA	13	TRBJ1-1	NA	TGTGCCAGTAGTGCCCGGGTTGCCACTGAAGCTTTCTTT	CASSARVATEAFF
TRBV15	many	18	TRBJ2-6	TRBD1	TGTGCCACCAGCAGGGGTCTACAGGGGGTGACTGGGGCCAACGTCCTGACTTTC	CATSRGLQGVTGANVLTF
TRBV19	few	13	TRBJ1-2	NA	TGTGCCAGTAGTAAAGACCAAAACTATGGCTACACCTTC	CASSKDQNYGYTF
TRBV19	few	16	TRBJ2-1	TRBD2	TGTGCCAGTAACTCCGGGACTAGCGGGTCCTACAATGAGCAGTTCTTC	CASNSGTSGSYNEQFF
TRBV27	few	13	TRBJ2-5	NA	TGTGCCAGCAGTTTTCGGGGACAAGAGACCCAGTACTTC	CASSFRGQETQYF
TRBV7-9	NA	14	TRBJ2-2	TRBD2	TGTGCCAGCAGCTTGCGCGGGAGGACCGGGGAGCTGTTTTTT	CASSLRGRTGELFF
TRBV4-3	NA	14	TRBJ2-7	NA	TGCGCCAGCAGCCAAGATTGGACAGTCAAAGAGCAGTACTTC	CASSQDWTVKEQYF
TRBV29-1	few	14	TRBJ1-2	NA	TGCAGCGTTGAAGATTACGGGATCGCGGATGGCTACACCTTC	CSVEDYGIADGYTF
TRBV7-2	NA	15	TRBJ1-2	NA	TGTGCCAGCAGCTTAGCCGCCGGCTGGGCCTATGGCTACACCTTC	CASSLAAGWAYGYTF
TRBV4-3	NA	17	TRBJ1-6	TRBD1	TGCGCCAGCAGCCAAGATCCGGGACAGGGGTATAATTCACCCCTCCACTTT	CASSQDPGQGYNSPLHF
TRBV7-9	NA	16	TRBJ2-1	TRBD2	TGTGCCAGCAGCTTCCAAGGCGGGGGCTCCTACAATGAGCAGTTCTTC	CASSFQGGGSYNEQFF
TRBV30	NA	15	TRBJ2-1	NA	TGTGCCTGGAGTGTAGGGTCAGGGGACTACAATGAGCAGTTCTTC	CAWSVGSGDYNEQFF
TRBV4-1	NA	16	TRBJ2-6	NA	TGCGCCAGCAGCCAACGATTGGAGGCTGGGGCCAACGTCCTGACTTTC	CASSQRLEAGANVLTF
TRBV30	few	15	TRBJ2-7	NA	TGTGCCTGGAGTGTATACCGGGACATCTCCTACGAGCAGTACTTC	CAWSVYRDISYEQYF
TRBV6-6	NA	13	TRBJ2-7	NA	TGTGCCAGCCGTCCGGGACATTCGTACGAGCAGTACTTC	CASRPGHSYEQYF
TRBV6-6	few	16	TRBJ2-1	TRBD2	TGTGCCAGCAGGTCTCCTAGCGGGAGGGATAACAATGAGCAGTTCTTC	CASRSPSGRDNNEQFF
TRBV7-2	NA	12	TRBJ1-5	NA	TGTGCCAGCAGCTTACAGGATCAGCCCCAGCATTTT	CASSLQDQPQHF
TRBV6-5	NA	15	TRBJ1-1	NA	TGTGCCAGCAGTTACAGGGCTACAGGGAACACTGAAGCTTTCTTT	CASSYRATGNTEAFF
TRBV4-3	NA	15	TRBJ1-6	TRBD1	TGCGCCAGCAGCCAAGGGGGGACAGTTAATTCACCCCTCCACTTT	CASSQGGTVNSPLHF
TRBV14	NA	16	TRBJ2-1	TRBD2	TGTGCCAGCAGCCAAGGACCGGGACTAGATTACAATGAGCAGTTCTTC	CASSQGPGLDYNEQFF
TRBV7-2	NA	15	TRBJ2-5	TRBD1	TGTGCCAGCAGCCCGGACAGGGGACATCGAGAGACCCAGTACTTC	CASSPDRGHRETQYF
TRBV28	NA	16	TRBJ2-4	TRBD1	TGTGCCAGCAGTTTACTTACAGGGGGAGCCAAAAACATTCAGTACTTC	CASSLLTGGAKNIQYF
TRBV11-2	NA	16	TRBJ1-1	TRBD1	TGTGCCAGCAGCCCGACCCCCGGGACAGGTTTCACTGAAGCTTTCTTT	CASSPTPGTGFTEAFF
TRBV5-1	NA	14	TRBJ2-3	NA	TGCGCCAGCAGCTTGGGACAGGTCAAAGATACGCAGTATTTT	CASSLGQVKDTQYF
TRBV9	NA	15	TRBJ1-5	TRBD1	TGTGCCAGCAGCGTCGGGACAGGGGGCAATCAGCCCCAGCATTTT	CASSVGTGGNQPQHF
TRBV27	NA	14	TRBJ1-2	TRBD1	TGTGCCAGCAGTGCCAGACAGGGCTTCTATGGCTACACCTTC	CASSARQGFYGYTF
TRBV9	few	13	TRBJ1-2	TRBD1	TGTGCCAGCAGCGCCCGGGACAGCTATGGCTACACCTTC	CASSARDSYGYTF